Sequencing of this T cell receptor beta chain was carried out in a study of lymphopenia after photon versus proton radiotherapy. Broader study findings: Under photons, naive T cells and diversity fell while effector/memory populations rose. Survival link was tested only in deceased patients; proton benefit remains a possibility.

As concerns this clone: Antigen unknown.

With 5 bases removed from V and 15 bases from J, the gap between germline ends came to 17 bases. CDR3 length equals 13 residues. Germline values: CDR1 SGHTA, CDR2 FQGNSA. Clones were sequenced by immunoSEQ multiplex PCR, and TCRdb holds only the in-frame ones, with some missing. The table includes approximately 66,000 clones, around 85% detected once. The input for sequencing was peripheral blood, taken from a patient treated with photon-based radiotherapy. The clonotype comes from a middle-aged man with gastric cancer. This chain links TRBV7-2 with TRBJ1-6, with D possibly being TRBD1 (6 bases). The CDR3 sequence: CASSPRGTPDLHF. DNA of the CDR3: TGTGCCAGCAGCCCCCGGGGGACACCGGACCTCCACTTT.